This T cell receptor (beta chain) was sequenced in a study of T cell changes during pregnancy in multiple sclerosis. Only in-frame clones appear in the TCRdb table, and some are missing; sequencing was by immunoSEQ multiplex PCR. The table includes tens of thousands of clones, 80% to 90% detected once. Germline CDR1 MDHEN, CDR2 SYDVKM. The CDR3 is 15 amino acids. V shed 3 bases, J shed 7 bases, and the junction held 5 bases outside the gene matches. The sequenced sample was peripheral blood, obtained in the first trimester of pregnancy. This sequence joins TRBV28 and TRBJ2-1; TRBD2 matches 11 bases. This TCR was recovered from a female donor in good health, enrolled as a control in a pregnancy study. The CDR3 protein is CASSFSGRAGNEQFF. CDR3 nucleotides: TGTGCCAGCAGTTTTAGCGGGAGGGCCGGAAATGAGCAGTTCTTC.